The rows below give T cell receptor beta chains drawn from one sample of a study of T cell responses to AZD1222 COVID-19 vaccine. The assay was immunoSEQ multiplex PCR, and TCRdb's table has in-frame clones only and misses some. The sample has over 65,000 clones, about 87% seen once. This specimen consisted of peripheral blood, obtained on day 0 of AZD1222 vaccination. Receptor source: an adult in good health. Each CDR3 is given with its conserved first and last residue. Each record gives: V gene, CDR3 protein.

>TRBV5-1
CASSQETSDEQFF
>TRBV19
CASFSGLEAFF
>TRBV12-5
CASGLAPPNSPRDTQYF
>TRBV29-1
CSVTGTSNTEAFF
>TRBV30
CAWGSGGKGNEQFF
>TRBV6-5
CASSYSRLAGTGELFF
>TRBV11-3
CASSSWTSGGPHEQFF
>TRBV4-1
CASSLTRTGSGSPLHF
>TRBV5-1
CASSTRQGLTGELFF
>TRBV6-2/TRBV6-3
CASSYPGAEAFF
>TRBV9
CASSVGTGGAQHF
>TRBV29-1
CSVFGGGSYEQYF
>TRBV10-1
CASSEGLAGDEQFF
>TRBV10-3
CAISKPGAGQGTETQYF
>TRBV4-1
CASSQGQRQGARGYTF
>TRBV14
CASSLPEGYGYTF
>TRBV5-1
CASSFGPITNTEAFF
>TRBV5-1
CASSFGGGATTEAFF
>TRBV15
CATSRDLTRGWTEAFF
>TRBV7-2
CASSLAGGQPQHF
>TRBV7-3
CASSPRPTGELFF
>TRBV7-8
CASSRGQGNGGEKLFF
>TRBV4-2
CASSQGVYSNQPQHF
>TRBV5-4
CASSLFEVRGRDRPYF
>TRBV19
CASSKDAGELFF
>TRBV9
CASSVDFSWGTEAFF
>TRBV7-3
CASCAPGSTEAFF
>TRBV21-1
CASSTLRTPGQPARYF
>TRBV7-2
CASSSSPRTGQETQYF
>TRBV4-2
CASSQEATQAAYGYTF
>TRBV29-1
CSVDGRKANTDTQYF
>TRBV4-2
CASSQGTGGSEKLFF
>TRBV7-9
CASSLTSQASYNEQFF
>TRBV19
CASDKSGGYNEQFF
>TRBV30
CAWSPTPGTTTRHTEAFF
>TRBV5-1
CASSLAVGSYEQYF
>TRBV6-6
CASSRSQDRANYNSPLHF
>TRBV20-1
CSASVRGGDTEAFF
>TRBV5-1
CASSFLGAVSVDAFF
>TRBV19
CASSKTVLTKNIQYF
>TRBV7-2
CASSLGGANYGYTF